The 13 T cell receptor beta chains below were found in one sample sequenced in a study of CD8+CD57+ T cells in acquired aplastic anemia. Profiling that covered TCR beta VDJ and CDR3 relied on genomic DNA as its template. TCRdb passed the reads through MiXCR, listing each CDR3 protein once. The sample records 120,000 or so distinct CDR3 sequences, roughly 55% being singletons. Only patients with CD8+CD57+ cell expansion on flow cytometry were chosen for sequencing. The sample was sorted CD4+, CD8+, or CD8+CD57+ T cells (not recorded which) from PBMCs. These receptors were taken from a human donor with aplastic anemia.

The count of this clonotype is one. As the CDR3 is not closed by the conserved phenylalanine or tryptophan, this likely results from a read error. The DNA is left out, because the CDR3 cannot be placed on it with certainty; the CDR3 is given as TCRdb lists it. This chain joins TRBV2 and TRBJ2-5; the table's D call of TRBD1 was not tested on the DNA. The CDR3 contains 10 residues when both ends are counted. Germline lookup yields CDR1 SNHLY and CDR2 FYNNEI. CDR3 residues: CASTGPPSTL.

This clonotype has more than one count but fewer than ten. This rearrangement joins TRBV2 to TRBJ2-5; D remains unclear. The length of the CDR3 is 13 residues. CDR1 SNHLY and CDR2 FYNNEI come from the germline V gene. The germline V and J ends were trimmed by 6 bases and 7 bases, with 15 bases remaining between them. The chain's CDR3 is CASSGGGPWTQYF. The CDR3 DNA reads TGTGCCAGCAGCGGCGGTGGGCCGTGGACCCAGTACTTC.

This chain links TRBV20-1 with TRBJ2-3, with TRBD2 identical over 9 bases. Germline trimming cut 1 base from V and 11 bases from J; bases unmatched to any gene: 1. The CDR3 sequence is 11 residues long. CDR1 DFQATT and CDR2 SNEGSKA come from the germline V gene (reference sequence). The CDR3 region has the DNA TGCAGTGCTAGAGGACTAGCGGAGCAGTATTTT. Translation: CSARGLAEQYF.

Details on this clonotype: An end of the junction differs from the germline gene, which may be a read error. The chain has TRBV7-4 and TRBJ1-5, with D uncertain. The CDR3 loop spans 12 amino acids. Looked up from germline, CDR1 is SGHVT and CDR2 is SQSDAQ. The CDR3 reads CTSRDANQPQHF. CDR3 sequence (DNA): TGTACCAGCCGTGACGCGAATCAGCCCCAGCATTTT.

V gene TRBV12-3 or TRBV12-4 combines with J gene TRBJ2-4, with TRBD2 identical over 9 bases. With V trimmed by 8 bases and J by 3 bases, 8 bases remained unmatched. This CDR3 has 15 residues. This chain's CDR3 is CASWAGGPGKNIQYF. The CDR3 DNA is TGTGCCAGCTGGGCGGGGGGGCCGGGCAAAAACATTCAGTACTTC.

As to this clonotype: The junction shows a germline mismatch at one end, possibly a read error. The chain combines TRBV20-1 with TRBJ1-2; D gene uncertain. Germline V gene data show CDR1 as DFQATT and CDR2 as SNEGSKA (reference sequence). The CDR3 totals 12 residues. CDR3 protein: CGASLTLSGNTF. The CDR3 DNA follows: TGCGGTGCTAGCCTCACGTTGAGTGGGAACACCTTC.

The V gene is TRBV7-9, the J gene TRBJ2-7; 10 nucleotides match TRBD1. Trimming cost V 7 bases and J 4 bases; bases outside gene matches: 4. This CDR3 region has 13 residues. Germline V lookup: CDR1 SEHNR, CDR2 FQNEAQ (reference sequence). The CDR3 spells CASKRTGGYEQYF. The CDR3, as DNA: TGTGCCAGCAAGCGGACAGGGGGTTACGAGCAGTACTTC.

The rearrangement joins TRBV11-1 to TRBJ2-7; 10 nucleotides match TRBD1. CDR3 length: 16 residues. The V gene end was trimmed by 3 bases and the J gene end by 5 bases; junction bases not matched to a gene: 10. Germline V lookup: CDR1 SGHAT, CDR2 FQDESV (reference sequence). The CDR3 sequence is CASSLSPGQGSDEQYF. The DNA for the CDR3 is TGTGCCAGCAGCTTGTCACCGGGACAGGGGTCGGACGAGCAGTACTTC.

With respect to this clonotype: The germline gene is not matched at one end of the junction; a read error may be the cause. The rearrangement uses TRBV10-3 and TRBJ2-7; 8 bases match TRBD1. The CDR3 is 15 residues long. Germline CDR1 and CDR2: ENHRY and SYGVKD. As DNA, the CDR3 is TGTACCATCAGTACTCCGGGACAGGCCTCCTACGAGCAGTACTTC. Its translation: CTISTPGQASYEQYF.

The chain carries TRBV5-1 and TRBJ1-2; possibly TRBD1 for D (6 bases). The CDR3 contains 15 residues. V shed 4 bases and J shed 6 bases, with 19 bases lying between them. Per the germline V gene, CDR1 is SGHRS and CDR2 is YFSETQ. The CDR3 nucleotides read TGCGCCAGCAGCGCGGCCGAAACAGGGTTAGATGGCTACACCTTC. It translates to CASSAAETGLDGYTF. Looking up the rest from reference TRBV5-1 and TRBJ1-2 gives the full variable domain: KAGVTQTPRYLIKTRGQQVTLSCSPISGHRSVSWYQQTPGQGLQFLFEYFSETQRNKGNFPGRFSGRQFSNSRSEMNVSTLELGDSALYLCASSAAETGLDGYTFGSGTRLTVV.

The chain has TRBV3-1 and TRBJ2-3; 14 positions match TRBD2. The CDR3 runs to 18 residues. The germline gives CDR1 LGHDT, CDR2 YNNKEL (reference sequence). V gave up 0 bases and J gave up 2 bases; unmatched junction bases: 4. DNA of the CDR3: TGTGCCAGCAGCCAAGATTCGACTAGCGGGGGGGCCACAGATACGCAGTATTTT. Translated, it gives CASSQDSTSGGATDTQYF.

The chain has TRBV7-2 and TRBJ2-2, with no clear D. The CDR3 is 14 amino acids. Trimming took 5 bases from V and 2 from J, leaving 9 bases between them. The germline V gene encodes CDR1 SGHTA and CDR2 FQGNSA. CDR3 bases: TGTGCCAGCAGCATCGACGCTAACACCGGGGAGCTGTTTTTT. Translation gives CASSIDANTGELFF.

This chain joins TRBV12-3 or TRBV12-4 and TRBJ2-3, with D possibly matching TRBD2 (6 bases). The CDR3 covers 15 residues. With 2 bases removed from V and 2 bases from J, the gap between germline ends came to 11 bases. The CDR3 DNA reads TGTGCCAGCAGTTTACCGGGGGACCTCACAGATACGCAGTATTTT. Protein sequence: CASSLPGDLTDTQYF.